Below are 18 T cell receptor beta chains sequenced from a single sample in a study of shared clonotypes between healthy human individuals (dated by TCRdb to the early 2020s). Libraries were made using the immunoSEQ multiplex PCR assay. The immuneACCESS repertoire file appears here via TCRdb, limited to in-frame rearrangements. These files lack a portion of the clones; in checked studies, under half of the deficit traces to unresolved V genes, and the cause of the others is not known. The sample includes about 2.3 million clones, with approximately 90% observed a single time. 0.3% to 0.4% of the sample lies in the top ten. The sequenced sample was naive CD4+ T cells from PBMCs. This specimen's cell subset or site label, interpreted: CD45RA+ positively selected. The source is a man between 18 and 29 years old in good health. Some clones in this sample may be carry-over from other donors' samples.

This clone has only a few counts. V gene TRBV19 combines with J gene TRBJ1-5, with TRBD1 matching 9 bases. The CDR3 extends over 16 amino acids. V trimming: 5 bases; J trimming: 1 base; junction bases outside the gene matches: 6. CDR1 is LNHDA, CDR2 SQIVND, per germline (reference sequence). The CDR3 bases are TGTGCCAGTAGTCCTCGACAGGGGGGAAGCAATCAGCCCCAGCATTTT. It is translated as CASSPRQGGSNQPQHF.

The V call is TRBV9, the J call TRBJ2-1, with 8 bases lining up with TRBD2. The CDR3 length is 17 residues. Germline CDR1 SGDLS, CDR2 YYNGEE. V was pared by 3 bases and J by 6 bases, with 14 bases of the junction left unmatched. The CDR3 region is CASSDHPKRESGNEQFF. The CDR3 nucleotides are TGTGCCAGCAGCGACCACCCCAAGCGGGAGTCGGGCAATGAGCAGTTCTTC.

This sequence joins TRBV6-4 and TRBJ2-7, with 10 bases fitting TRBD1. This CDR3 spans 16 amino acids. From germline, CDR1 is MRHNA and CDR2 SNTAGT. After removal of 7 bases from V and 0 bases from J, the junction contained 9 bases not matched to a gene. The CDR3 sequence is CASTPRGTGVSYEQYF. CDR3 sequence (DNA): TGTGCCAGCACCCCCCGGGGGACAGGGGTCTCCTACGAGCAGTACTTC.

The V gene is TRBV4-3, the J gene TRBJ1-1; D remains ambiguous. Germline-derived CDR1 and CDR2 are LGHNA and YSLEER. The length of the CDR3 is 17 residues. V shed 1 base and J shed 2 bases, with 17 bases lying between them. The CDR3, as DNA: TGCGCCAGCAGCCAAGCGGTCCTTCGCCCCGTCAACACTGAAGCTTTCTTT. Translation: CASSQAVLRPVNTEAFF.

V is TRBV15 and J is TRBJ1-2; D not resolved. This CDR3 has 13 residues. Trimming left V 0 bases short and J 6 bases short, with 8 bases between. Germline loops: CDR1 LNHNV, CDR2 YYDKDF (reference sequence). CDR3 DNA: TGTGCCACCAGCAGAGATTCGGAGAATGGCTACACCTTC. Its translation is CATSRDSENGYTF. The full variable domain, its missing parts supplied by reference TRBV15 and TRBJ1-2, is DAMVIQNPRYQVTQFGKPVTLSCSQTLNHNVMYWYQQKSSQAPKLLFHYYDKDFNNEADTPDNFQSRRPNTSFCFLDIRSPGLGDTAMYLCATSRDSENGYTFGSGTRLTVV.

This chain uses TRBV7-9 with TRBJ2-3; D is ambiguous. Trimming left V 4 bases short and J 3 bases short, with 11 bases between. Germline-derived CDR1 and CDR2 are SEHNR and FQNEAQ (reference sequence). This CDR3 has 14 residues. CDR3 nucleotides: TGTGCCAGCAGCTCCCCATGGTGGACAGATACGCAGTATTTT. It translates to CASSSPWWTDTQYF.

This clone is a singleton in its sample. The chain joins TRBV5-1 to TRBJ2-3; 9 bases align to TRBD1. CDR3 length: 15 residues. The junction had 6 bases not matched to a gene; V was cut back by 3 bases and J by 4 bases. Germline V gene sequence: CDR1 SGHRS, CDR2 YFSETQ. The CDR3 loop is CASSYEQGAADTQYF. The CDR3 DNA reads TGCGCCAGCAGCTACGAACAGGGGGCCGCAGATACGCAGTATTTT.

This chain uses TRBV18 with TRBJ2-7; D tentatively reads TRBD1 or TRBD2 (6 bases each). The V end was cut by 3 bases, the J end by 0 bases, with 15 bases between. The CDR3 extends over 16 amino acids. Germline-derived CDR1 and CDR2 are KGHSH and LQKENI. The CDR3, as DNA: TGTGCCAGCTCACCGTGGAGGGGGAAAAGCTCCTACGAGCAGTACTTC. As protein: CASSPWRGKSSYEQYF.

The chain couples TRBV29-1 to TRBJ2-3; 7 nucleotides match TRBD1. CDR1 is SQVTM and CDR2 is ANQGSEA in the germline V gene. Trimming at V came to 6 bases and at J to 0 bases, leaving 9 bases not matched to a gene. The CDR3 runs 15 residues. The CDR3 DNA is TGCAGCGTCGACGGGACAGCGACTAGCACAGATACGCAGTATTTT. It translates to CSVDGTATSTDTQYF.

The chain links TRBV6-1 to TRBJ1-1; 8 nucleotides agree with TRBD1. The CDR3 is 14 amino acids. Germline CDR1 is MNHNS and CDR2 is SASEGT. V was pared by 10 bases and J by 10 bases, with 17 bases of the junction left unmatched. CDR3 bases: TGTGCCATTATAAATCCGGGACAGGAGTATAGAGCTTTCTTT. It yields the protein CAIINPGQEYRAFF.

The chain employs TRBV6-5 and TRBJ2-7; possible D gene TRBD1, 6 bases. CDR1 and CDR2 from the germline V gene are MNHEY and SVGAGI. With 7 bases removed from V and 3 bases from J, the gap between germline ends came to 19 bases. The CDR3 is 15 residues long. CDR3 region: CASTESGTLHYEQYF. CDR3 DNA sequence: TGTGCCAGCACGGAATCCGGGACACTACACTACGAGCAGTACTTC.

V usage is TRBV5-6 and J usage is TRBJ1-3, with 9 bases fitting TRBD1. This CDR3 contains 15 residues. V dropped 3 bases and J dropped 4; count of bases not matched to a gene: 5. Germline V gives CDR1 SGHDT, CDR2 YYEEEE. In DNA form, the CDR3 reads TGTGCCAGCAGCTCGGGGACAGGGAGGGGAAACACCATATATTTT. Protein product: CASSSGTGRGNTIYF.

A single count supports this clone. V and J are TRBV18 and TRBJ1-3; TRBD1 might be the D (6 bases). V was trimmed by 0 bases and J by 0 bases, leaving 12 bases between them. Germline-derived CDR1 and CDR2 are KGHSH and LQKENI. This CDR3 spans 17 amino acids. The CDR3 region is CASSPPDRLYSGNTIYF. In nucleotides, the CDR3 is TGTGCCAGCTCACCACCGGACAGACTCTACTCTGGAAACACCATATATTTT.

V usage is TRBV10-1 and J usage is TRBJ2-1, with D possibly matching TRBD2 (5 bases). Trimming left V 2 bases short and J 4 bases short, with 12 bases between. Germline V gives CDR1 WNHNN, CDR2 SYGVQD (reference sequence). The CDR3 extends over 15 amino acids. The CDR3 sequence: CASSEGIAQYNEQFF. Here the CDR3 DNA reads TGCGCCAGCAGTGAGGGAATAGCGCAATACAATGAGCAGTTCTTC.

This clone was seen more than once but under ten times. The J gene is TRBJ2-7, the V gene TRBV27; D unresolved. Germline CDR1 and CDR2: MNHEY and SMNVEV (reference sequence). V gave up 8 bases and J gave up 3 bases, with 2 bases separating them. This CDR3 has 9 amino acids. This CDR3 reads CASFYEQYF. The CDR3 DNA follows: TGTGCCAGCTTCTACGAGCAGTACTTC.

CDR3 sequence reads: CASSERGFGGNEQFF. The CDR3 nucleotides read TGTGCCAGCAGTGAAAGAGGTTTTGGGGGCAATGAGCAGTTCTTC. The chain couples TRBV6-1 to TRBJ2-1; perhaps D is TRBD1 or TRBD2 (5 bases each). This CDR3 contains 15 residues. Germline V gene data show CDR1 as MNHNS and CDR2 as SASEGT. V was pared by 2 bases and J by 6 bases, with 14 bases between.

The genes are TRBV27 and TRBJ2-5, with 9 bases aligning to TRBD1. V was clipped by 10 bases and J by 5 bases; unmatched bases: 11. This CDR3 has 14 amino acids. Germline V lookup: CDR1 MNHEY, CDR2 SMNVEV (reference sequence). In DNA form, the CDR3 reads TGTGCCACCCGGAGGACAGGGGCTGGGGAGACCCAGTACTTC. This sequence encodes CATRRTGAGETQYF.

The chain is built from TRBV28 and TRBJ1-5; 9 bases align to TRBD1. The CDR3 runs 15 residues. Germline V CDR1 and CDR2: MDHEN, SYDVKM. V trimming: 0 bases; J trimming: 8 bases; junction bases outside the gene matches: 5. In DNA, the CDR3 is TGTGCCAGCAGTTTATGGGGACAGGGAAACAAGCCCCAGCATTTT. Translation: CASSLWGQGNKPQHF.